The clone carrying this T cell receptor beta chain appeared a few times. Its antigen is currently unknown. Based on CD45RO/CCR7/CD25/CD127/CD95/CD27, CD4+ regulatory, stem cell-like memory, naive and central memory cells were sorted. Each population that was sorted was more than 98% pure. The data are from a study of beta chain features in type 1 diabetes. Overall study findings and caveats: Within the patient group, naive, central memory and Treg TCRB repertoires appeared more similar to each other than within healthy donors.

Since all of the isolated RNA was reverse transcribed, expressed TCRB transcripts were what got sequenced. Approximately 3.5 million reads per sample were averaged for naive, central memory and regulatory samples. Using immunoSEQ multiplex PCR, the repertoire was profiled, and TCRdb retains in-frame clones only, with some absent. This sample has about 320,000 clones, with 12% to 15% found just once. The V gene's germline CDR1 is SGHVS and CDR2 FNYEAQ. The CDR3 is 18 amino acids. The V segment lost 0 bases and the J segment 7 bases; nucleotides outside the gene matches: 11. The clonotype was recovered from a man aged 25 to 40 in good health. Sequencing was carried out using central memory CD4+ T cells from blood. The chain has TRBV7-6 and TRBJ2-2; 10 positions match TRBD2. This chain's CDR3 is CASSLALPSGRAGGELFF. CDR3 in DNA: TGTGCCAGCAGCTTAGCTCTTCCTAGCGGGAGAGCGGGCGGGGAGCTGTTTTTT.